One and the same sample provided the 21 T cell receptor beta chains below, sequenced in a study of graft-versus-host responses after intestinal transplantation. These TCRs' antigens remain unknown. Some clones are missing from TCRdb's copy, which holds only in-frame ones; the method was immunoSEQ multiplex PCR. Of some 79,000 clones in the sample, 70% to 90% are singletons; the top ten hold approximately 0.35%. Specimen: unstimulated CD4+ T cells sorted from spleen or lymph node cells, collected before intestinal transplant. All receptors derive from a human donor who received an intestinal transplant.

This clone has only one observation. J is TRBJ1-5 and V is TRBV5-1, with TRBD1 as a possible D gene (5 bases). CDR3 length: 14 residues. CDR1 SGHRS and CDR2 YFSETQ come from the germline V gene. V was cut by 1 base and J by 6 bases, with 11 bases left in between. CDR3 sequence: CASSLYGGSQPQHF. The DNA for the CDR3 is TGCGCCAGCAGCTTGTATGGGGGGAGTCAGCCCCAGCATTTT.

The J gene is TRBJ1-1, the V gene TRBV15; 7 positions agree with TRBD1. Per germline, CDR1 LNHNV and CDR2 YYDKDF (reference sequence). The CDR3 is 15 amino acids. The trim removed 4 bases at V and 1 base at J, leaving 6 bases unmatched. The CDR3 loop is CATSKRTGPNTEAFF. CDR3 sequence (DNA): TGTGCCACCAGCAAGAGGACAGGACCGAACACTGAAGCTTTCTTT. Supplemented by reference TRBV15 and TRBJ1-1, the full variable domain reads DAMVIQNPRYQVTQFGKPVTLSCSQTLNHNVMYWYQQKSSQAPKLLFHYYDKDFNNEADTPDNFQSRRPNTSFCFLDIRSPGLGDTAMYLCATSKRTGPNTEAFFGQGTRLTVV.

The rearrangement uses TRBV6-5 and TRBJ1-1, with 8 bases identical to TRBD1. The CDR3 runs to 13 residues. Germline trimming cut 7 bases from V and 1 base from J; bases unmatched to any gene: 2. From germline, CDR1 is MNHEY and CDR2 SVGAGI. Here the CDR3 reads CASTGQGNTEAFF. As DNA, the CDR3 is TGTGCCAGCACCGGACAGGGGAACACTGAAGCTTTCTTT.

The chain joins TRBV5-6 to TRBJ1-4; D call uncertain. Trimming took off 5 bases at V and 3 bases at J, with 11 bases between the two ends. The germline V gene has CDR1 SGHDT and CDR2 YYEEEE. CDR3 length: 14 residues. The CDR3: CASRRAGANEKLFF. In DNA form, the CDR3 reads TGTGCCAGCAGGCGCGCCGGGGCTAATGAAAAACTGTTTTTT. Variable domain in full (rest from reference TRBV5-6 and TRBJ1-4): DAGVTQSPTHLIKTRGQQVTLRCSPKSGHDTVSWYQQALGQGPQFIFQYYEEEERQRGNFPDRFSGHQFPNYSSELNVNALLLGDSALYLCASRRAGANEKLFFGSGTQLSVL.

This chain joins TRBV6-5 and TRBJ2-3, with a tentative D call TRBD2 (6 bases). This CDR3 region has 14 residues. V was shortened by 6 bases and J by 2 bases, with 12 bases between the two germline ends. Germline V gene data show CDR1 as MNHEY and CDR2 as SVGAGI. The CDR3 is CASRRGGATDTQYF. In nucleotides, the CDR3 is TGTGCCAGCAGGCGGGGCGGGGCCACAGATACGCAGTATTTT.

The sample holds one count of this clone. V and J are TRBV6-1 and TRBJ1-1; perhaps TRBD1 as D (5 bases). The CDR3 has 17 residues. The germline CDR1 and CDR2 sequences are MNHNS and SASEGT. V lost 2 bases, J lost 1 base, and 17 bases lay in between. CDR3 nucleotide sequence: TGTGCCAGCAGTGAAACGACTCTCAGGGTCACGAACACTGAAGCTTTCTTT. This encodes CASSETTLRVTNTEAFF.

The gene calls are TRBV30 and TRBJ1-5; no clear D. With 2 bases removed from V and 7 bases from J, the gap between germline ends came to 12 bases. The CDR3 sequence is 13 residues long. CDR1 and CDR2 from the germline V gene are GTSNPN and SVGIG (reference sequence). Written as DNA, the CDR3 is TGTGCCTGGAGTTGGGAGGCTCAACAGCCCCAGCATTTT. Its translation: CAWSWEAQQPQHF.

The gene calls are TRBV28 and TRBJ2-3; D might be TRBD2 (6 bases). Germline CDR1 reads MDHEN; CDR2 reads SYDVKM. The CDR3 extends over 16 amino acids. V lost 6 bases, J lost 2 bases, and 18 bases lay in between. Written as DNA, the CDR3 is TGTGCCAGCAGCCCCGGGGAGGCAGTACCCACAGATACGCAGTATTTT. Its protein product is CASSPGEAVPTDTQYF. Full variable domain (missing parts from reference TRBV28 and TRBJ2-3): DVKVTQSSRYLVKRTGEKVFLECVQDMDHENMFWYRQDPGLGLRLIYFSYDVKMKEKGDIPEGYSVSREKKERFSLILESASTNQTSMYLCASSPGEAVPTDTQYFGPGTRLTVL.

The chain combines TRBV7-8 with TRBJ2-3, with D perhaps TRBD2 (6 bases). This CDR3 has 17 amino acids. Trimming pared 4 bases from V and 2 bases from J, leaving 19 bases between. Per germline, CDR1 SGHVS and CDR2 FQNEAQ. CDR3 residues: CASSSTSGGTITDTQYF. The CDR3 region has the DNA TGTGCCAGCAGCTCCACTTCCGGCGGGACGATCACAGATACGCAGTATTTT.

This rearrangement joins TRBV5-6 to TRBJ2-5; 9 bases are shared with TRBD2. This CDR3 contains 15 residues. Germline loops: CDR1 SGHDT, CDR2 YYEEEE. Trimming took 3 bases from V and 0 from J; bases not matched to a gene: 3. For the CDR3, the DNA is TGTGCCAGCAGCTGGACTAGCGAGTACCAAGAGACCCAGTACTTC. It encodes CASSWTSEYQETQYF.

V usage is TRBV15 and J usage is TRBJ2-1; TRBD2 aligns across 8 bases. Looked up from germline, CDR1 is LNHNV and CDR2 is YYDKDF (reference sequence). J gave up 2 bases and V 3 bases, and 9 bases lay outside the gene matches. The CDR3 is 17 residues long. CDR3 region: CATSSGGAGVTYNEQFF. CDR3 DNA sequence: TGTGCCACCAGCAGTGGGGGAGCGGGAGTCACCTACAATGAGCAGTTCTTC.

CDR3: CASSTLTGPGGYTF. CDR3 in DNA: TGCGCCAGCAGCACGTTGACAGGGCCAGGGGGCTACACCTTC. The genes are TRBV5-1 and TRBJ1-2, with 7 bases lining up with TRBD1. The CDR3 extends over 14 amino acids. Losses at the gene ends were 4 bases for V and 8 bases for J; bases not matched to a gene: 11. Germline CDR1 reads SGHRS; CDR2 reads YFSETQ.

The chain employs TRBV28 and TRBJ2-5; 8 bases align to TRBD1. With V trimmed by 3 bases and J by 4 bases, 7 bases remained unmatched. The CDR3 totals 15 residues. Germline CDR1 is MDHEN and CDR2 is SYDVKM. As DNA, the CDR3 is TGTGCCAGCAGTTTTCCAGGGGGCGTGGGAGAGACCCAGTACTTC. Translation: CASSFPGGVGETQYF. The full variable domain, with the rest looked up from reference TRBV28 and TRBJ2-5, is DVKVTQSSRYLVKRTGEKVFLECVQDMDHENMFWYRQDPGLGLRLIYFSYDVKMKEKGDIPEGYSVSREKKERFSLILESASTNQTSMYLCASSFPGGVGETQYFGPGTRLLVL.

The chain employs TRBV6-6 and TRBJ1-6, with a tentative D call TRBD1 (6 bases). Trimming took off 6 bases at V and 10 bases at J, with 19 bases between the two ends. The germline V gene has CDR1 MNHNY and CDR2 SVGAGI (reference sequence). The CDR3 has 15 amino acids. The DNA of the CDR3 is TGTGCCAGCAGCTTGGAGGGGGGGCTCGGGTCACCCCTCCACTTT. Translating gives CASSLEGGLGSPLHF.

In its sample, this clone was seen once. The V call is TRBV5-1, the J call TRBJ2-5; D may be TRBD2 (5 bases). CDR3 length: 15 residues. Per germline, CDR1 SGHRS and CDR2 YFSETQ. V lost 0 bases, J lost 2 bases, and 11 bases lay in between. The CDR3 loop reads CASSLVVGVQETQYF. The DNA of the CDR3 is TGCGCCAGCAGCTTGGTAGTGGGAGTTCAAGAGACCCAGTACTTC.

The CDR3 bases are TGTGCCATCATGGGGACTAGCGGGGGGGCCCAGTACTTC. This translates into CAIMGTSGGAQYF. This chain joins TRBV10-3 and TRBJ2-5; 16 bases map to TRBD2. With V trimmed by 7 bases and J by 9 bases, 2 bases remained unmatched. Germline V gene sequence: CDR1 ENHRY, CDR2 SYGVKD. The CDR3 is 13 amino acids.

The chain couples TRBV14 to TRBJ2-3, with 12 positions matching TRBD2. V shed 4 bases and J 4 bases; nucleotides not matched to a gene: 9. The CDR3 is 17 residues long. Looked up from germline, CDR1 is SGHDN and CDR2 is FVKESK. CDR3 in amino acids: CASSRTSGKGISDTQYF. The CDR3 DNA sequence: TGTGCCAGCAGCCGGACTAGCGGGAAGGGTATCTCAGATACGCAGTATTTT.

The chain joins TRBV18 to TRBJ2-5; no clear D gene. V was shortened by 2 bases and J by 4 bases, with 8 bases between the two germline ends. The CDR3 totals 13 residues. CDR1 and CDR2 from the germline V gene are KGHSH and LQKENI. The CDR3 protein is CASSPLSGETQYF. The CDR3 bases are TGTGCCAGCTCACCATTATCGGGAGAGACCCAGTACTTC.

CDR3 region: CASSSRQGTGQETQYF. CDR3 coding DNA: TGTGCCAGCTCATCACGACAGGGGACTGGCCAAGAGACCCAGTACTTC. This chain connects TRBV18 to TRBJ2-5, with 8 bases fitting TRBD1. The trim removed 5 bases at V and 1 base at J, leaving 9 bases unmatched. This CDR3 contains 16 residues. Germline assignment: CDR1 KGHSH and CDR2 LQKENI.

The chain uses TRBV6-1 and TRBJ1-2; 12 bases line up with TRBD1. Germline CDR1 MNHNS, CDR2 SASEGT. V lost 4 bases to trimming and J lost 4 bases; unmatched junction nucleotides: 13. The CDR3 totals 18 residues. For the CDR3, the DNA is TGTGCCAGCAGTGGAATGCCGGGACAGGGGGCGCGGAGCTATGGCTACACCTTC. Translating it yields CASSGMPGQGARSYGYTF.

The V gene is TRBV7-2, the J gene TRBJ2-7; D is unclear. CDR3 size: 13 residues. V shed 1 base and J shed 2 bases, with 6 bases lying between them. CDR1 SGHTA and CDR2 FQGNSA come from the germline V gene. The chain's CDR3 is CASSLVPAYEQYF. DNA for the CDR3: TGTGCCAGCAGCTTAGTTCCGGCCTACGAGCAGTACTTC.